Here is one T cell receptor beta chain with its context. Its antigen is not yet known. Within one base of it there is no much larger clone, and no base qualities were kept. TCRbeta CDR3 regions were amplified from genomic DNA by means of the immunoSEQ Assay, a bias-controlled multiplex PCR. The original pipeline was this. Nucleated cell counts per sample were estimated from amplification of reference gene primers within the assay. To quantify the absolute abundance of each unique TCRbeta CDR3 rearrangement, sequence reads were collapsed and filtered. For each sample, productive Simpson clonality was calculated by taking the square root of Simpson's diversity index across productive rearrangements. Entries here come from immuneACCESS through TCRdb and include only in-frame sequences with V and J called. Some clones fail to appear in such tables; in the studies checked, an unresolved V gene covers under half of the shortfall, and the cause of the remainder is unknown. D and trimming come from the DNA, and the V and J calls and clone size come from that table. The sample yields roughly 130,000 clones; less than 90% were counted once. The top ten clonotypes cover more than 1.5% of the sample.

This entry comes from a study of blood T cell repertoires in COVID-19 (dated by TCRdb to 2018 to 2021). A note on the overall study: Samples from collaborators originated in the United States, Italy and Spain and spanned both the acute and convalescent phases of COVID-19. The samples were drawn from two sources: the first 160 participants of the ongoing ImmuneRACE study, and 1,254 subjects contributed by 6 global collaborators. A de-identified subject ID, COVID-19 status, age in years and sex were almost always included in the sample metadata. The material from the prospective study consisted of cDNA or gDNA derived from T cells, B-cell-depleted T cells, or PBMCs. Where HLA class I and class II types were available, the types were taken from metadata supplied by the sample provider, not from assay-based typing. Deeply sampled blood TCRbeta repertoires from subjects exposed to, actively infected with, or recovered from COVID-19 were included in the dataset. The repertoires were released in a freely available public database meant as a resource for research on the immune response to SARS-CoV-2.

Each collaborating institution followed its own protocols to collect whole blood in K2EDTA tubes. For TCRbeta analysis, collaborators shipped samples as frozen whole blood, isolated PBMCs, or DNA extracted from either of those sample types. Per the germline V gene, MGHRA is the CDR1 and YSYEKL is the CDR2. Reading from cysteine to phenylalanine, the CDR3 counts 16 amino acids. Only the CDR3 portion is preserved as DNA: 48 bases, with reading frame beginning at the first base. V gives up 3 bases and J gives up 0 bases, and the segment between their germline ends measures 13 bases. Study-level results and caveats: The quantity of clinical and demographic metadata differed by source and by participant and was supplied without curation.

The sequence derives from a man between 70 and 80 years old with acute or convalescent COVID-19. Material: peripheral blood. Recombination connected TRBV4-1 to TRBJ2-3, with an unclear D gene assignment. The CDR3 loop reads CASSQTDKSSTDTQYF. The DNA sequence reads TGCGCCAGCAGCCAGACCGACAAATCGAGCACAGATACGCAGTATTTT.